This T cell receptor (beta chain) was recovered during a study of CD8 T cells in ankylosing spondylitis. Study-wide results and caveats: Fewer than 10 highly homologous variants made up a TCR beta motif that seemed to typify ankylosing spondylitis blood.

TCRdb redid the calling of the 5' RACE reads with MiXCR, one entry per CDR3 protein. The table lists about 440,000 distinct CDR3 sequences, about a sixth of them singletons, with approximately 1% in the top ten. The CDR3 covers 11 residues. V lost 3 bases to trimming and J lost 3 bases, with 4 bases between them. Germline V gives CDR1 SGHRS, CDR2 YFSETQ. This clonotype was picked up many times. The target antigen is unknown. This sequence was found in a male donor with ankylosing spondylitis. The sequenced material came from blood, either unsorted or a sorted T cell fraction (not recorded which). This rearrangement joins TRBV5-1 to TRBJ2-7; D gene unclear. The CDR3 spells CASSSNYEQYF. The CDR3 DNA reads as TGCGCCAGCAGCTCTAACTACGAGCAGTACTTC.